The 3 T cell receptor beta chains given below trace back to one sample, sequenced in a study of identical twins. Using its own MiXCR run on the 5' RACE reads, TCRdb lists one record per CDR3 protein. The sample holds approximately 190,000 distinct CDR3 sequences; about 15% are singletons and the top ten take 35% to 50%. This sample also belongs to another study, concerning T cells expressing NK-cell markers.

The sequenced sample consisted of CD8+ T cells sorted from blood. Receptor source: a woman in her late teens or twenties in good health.

This clonotype was seen a handful of times. The J gene is TRBJ2-3, the V gene TRBV6-1; 14 nucleotides align to TRBD2. Germline values: CDR1 MNHNS, CDR2 SASEGT. CDR3 length: 19 amino acids. With V trimmed by 5 bases and J by 1 base, 11 bases remained unmatched. This chain's CDR3 is CASSTGTSGSDFGTDTQYF. The CDR3 region has the DNA TGTGCCAGCAGTACCGGGACTAGCGGGAGCGATTTTGGCACAGATACGCAGTATTTT.

The chain combines TRBV6-2 or TRBV6-3 with TRBJ2-7; D is unresolved. V lost 6 bases, J lost 1 base, and 7 bases lay in between. The germline CDR1 and CDR2 sequences are MNHEY and SVGEGT. This CDR3 comprises 12 residues. For the CDR3, the DNA is TGTGCCAGCAGACCGCAATCCTACGAGCAGTACTTC. It translates to CASRPQSYEQYF.

The chain carries TRBV6-4 and TRBJ2-4; possible D gene TRBD2, 6 bases. CDR3 size: 15 residues. V lost 6 bases and J 11 bases, leaving 23 bases between the germline ends. Germline values: CDR1 MRHNA, CDR2 SNTAGT. The CDR3 loop is CASRAAVAALGVQYF. CDR3 in DNA: TGTGCCAGCAGGGCCGCAGTAGCGGCGCTGGGGGTTCAGTACTTC.